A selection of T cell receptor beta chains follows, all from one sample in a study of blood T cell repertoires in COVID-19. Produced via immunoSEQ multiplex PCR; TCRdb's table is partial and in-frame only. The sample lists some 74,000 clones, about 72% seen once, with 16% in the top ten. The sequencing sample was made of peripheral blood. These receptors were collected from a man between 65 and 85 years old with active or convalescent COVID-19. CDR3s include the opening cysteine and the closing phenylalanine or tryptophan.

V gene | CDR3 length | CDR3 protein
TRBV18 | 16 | CASSPGTEIFGNTIYF
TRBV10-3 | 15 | CAISEDRGSNQPQHF
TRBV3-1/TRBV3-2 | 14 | CASSQGMRAGELFF
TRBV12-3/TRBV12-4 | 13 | CASNPYSGIPIYF
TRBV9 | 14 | CASNRGSGNSPLHF
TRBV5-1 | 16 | CASSFDRGGSNEKLFF
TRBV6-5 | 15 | CASRPGTTGTDTQYF
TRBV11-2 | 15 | CASSLDRDTGYGYTF
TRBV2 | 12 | CASPDRTYEQYF
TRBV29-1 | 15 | CSVVLPGQSYQPQHF
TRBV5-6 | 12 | CASSLVPSGYTF
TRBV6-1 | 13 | CASSEGNSGKQYF
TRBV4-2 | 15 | CASGDRGATNEKLFF
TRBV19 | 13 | CASSAVSGETQYF
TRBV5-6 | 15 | CASSLAAGRDSPLHF
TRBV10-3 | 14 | CAASSGGFTDTQYF
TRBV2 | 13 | CASSEFVGETQYF
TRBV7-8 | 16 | CASSLELQGRQREQYF
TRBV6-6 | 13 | CASGTSGVYEQYF
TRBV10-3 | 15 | CASDGLAGSTDTQYF
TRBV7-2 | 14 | CASSEGTGVYEQYF
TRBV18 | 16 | CASSPSGVEDNQPQHF
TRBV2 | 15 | CASSELAGSYNEQFF
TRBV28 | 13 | CASSSDSGREQYF
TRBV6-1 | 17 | CASSEYRGEATNNGQFF
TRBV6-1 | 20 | CASSEASSPVAGTGFVTQYF
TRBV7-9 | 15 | CASVQSGGHTDTQYF
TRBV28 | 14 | CASGGGTRQETQYF
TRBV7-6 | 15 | CASSRTVAGANVLTF
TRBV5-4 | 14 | CASGIRDRVNEQFF
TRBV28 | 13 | CASSLSPDGELFF
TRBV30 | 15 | CACASGVAGANVLTF
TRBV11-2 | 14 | CASSLDRSSYGYTF
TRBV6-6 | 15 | CASSDIQGGNQPQHF
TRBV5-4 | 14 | CASSSWTVQETQYF
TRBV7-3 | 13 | CATGQGQNQPQHF
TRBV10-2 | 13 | CASSVRQGRTQHF
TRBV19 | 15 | CASSPRDRDQETQYF
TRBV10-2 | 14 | CASSDRGLTDTQYF
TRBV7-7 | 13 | CASSREAGDTQYF
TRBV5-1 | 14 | CASSREKEQSGYTF
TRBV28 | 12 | CASSDRNSPLHF
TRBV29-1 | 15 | CSVAQGATGNQPQHF
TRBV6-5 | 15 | CASRGGRTTGNTIYF
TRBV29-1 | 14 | CSGGTGQGLREQYF